One TCR beta chain is described in this entry. This entry is derived from a study of T cell changes during pregnancy in multiple sclerosis. Using immunoSEQ multiplex PCR, the repertoire was profiled, and TCRdb retains in-frame clones only, with some absent. The sample consists of 55,000 to 65,000 clones, about nine tenths of them appearing once. CDR1 SGHNT and CDR2 YYREEE come from the germline V gene (reference sequence). The CDR3 sequence is 14 residues long. V dropped 2 bases and J dropped 6 bases, with 15 bases sitting between them. The chain combines TRBV5-4 with TRBJ2-7; D might be TRBD2 (5 bases). The sample consisted of peripheral blood, taken in the first trimester of pregnancy. The clonotype originates from a female donor in good health, enrolled as a control in a pregnancy study. The CDR3, as DNA: TGTGCCAGCAGCTTCGAGACGGGGTCCGTCGAGCAGTACTTC. Protein product: CASSFETGSVEQYF.